This TCR beta chain originates from a study of beta chain features in type 1 diabetes. Trimming cost V 4 bases and J 5 bases, with 10 bases left between them. The germline V gene has CDR1 SGDLS and CDR2 YYNGEE. There are 13 residues in the CDR3. Reverse transcribing all isolated RNA meant expressed TCRB transcripts were sequenced. Data came from immunoSEQ multiplex PCR; TCRdb stores just in-frame clones and leaves some out. The data contain 35,000 to 50,000 clones, roughly 50% of them singletons. The sample holds a few counts of this clone. Source material: stem cell memory CD4+ T cells from blood. The rearrangement uses TRBV9 and TRBJ1-5; D is unresolved. The source is a woman aged 25 to 45 in good health. Here the CDR3 DNA reads TGTGCCAGCAGCCCAGAGGGCGATCAGCCCCAGCATTTT. It encodes CASSPEGDQPQHF.